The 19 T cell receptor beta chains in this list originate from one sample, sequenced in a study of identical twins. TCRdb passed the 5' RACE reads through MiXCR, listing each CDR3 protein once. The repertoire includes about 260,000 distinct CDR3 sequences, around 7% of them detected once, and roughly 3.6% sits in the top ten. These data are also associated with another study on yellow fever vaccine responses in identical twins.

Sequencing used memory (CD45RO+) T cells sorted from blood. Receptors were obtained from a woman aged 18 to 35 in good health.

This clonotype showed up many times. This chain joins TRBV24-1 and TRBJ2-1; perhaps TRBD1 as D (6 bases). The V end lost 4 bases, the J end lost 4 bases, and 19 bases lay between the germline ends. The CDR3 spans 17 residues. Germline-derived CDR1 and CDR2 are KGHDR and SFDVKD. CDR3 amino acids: CATSDTNRVGAYNEQFF. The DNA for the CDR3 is TGTGCCACCAGTGACACTAACAGGGTGGGGGCATACAATGAGCAGTTCTTC.

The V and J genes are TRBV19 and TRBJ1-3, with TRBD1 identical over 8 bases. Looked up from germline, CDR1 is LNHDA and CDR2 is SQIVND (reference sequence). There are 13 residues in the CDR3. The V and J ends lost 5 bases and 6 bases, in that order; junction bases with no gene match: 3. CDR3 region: CASSPTGENTIYF. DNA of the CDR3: TGTGCCAGTAGTCCGACAGGGGAAAACACCATATATTTT.

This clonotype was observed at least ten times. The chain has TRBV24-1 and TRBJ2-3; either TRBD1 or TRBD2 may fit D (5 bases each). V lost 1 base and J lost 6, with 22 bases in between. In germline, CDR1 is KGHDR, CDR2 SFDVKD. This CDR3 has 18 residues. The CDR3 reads CATSDFPRGPAAVDTQYF. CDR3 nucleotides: TGTGCCACCAGTGATTTCCCCCGGGGCCCGGCGGCGGTTGATACGCAGTATTTT.

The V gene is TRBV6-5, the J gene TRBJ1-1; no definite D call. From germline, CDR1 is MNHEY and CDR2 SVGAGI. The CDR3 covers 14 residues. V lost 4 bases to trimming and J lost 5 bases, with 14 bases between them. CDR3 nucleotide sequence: TGTGCCAGCAGTTTGGAGACCCCGGGGACTGAAGCTTTCTTT. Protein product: CASSLETPGTEAFF.

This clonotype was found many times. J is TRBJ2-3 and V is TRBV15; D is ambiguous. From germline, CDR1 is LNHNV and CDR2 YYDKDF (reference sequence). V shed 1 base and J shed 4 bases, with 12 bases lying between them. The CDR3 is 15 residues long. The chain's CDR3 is CATSRASSGPDTQYF. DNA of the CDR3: TGTGCCACCAGCAGAGCCTCTAGTGGTCCAGATACGCAGTATTTT.

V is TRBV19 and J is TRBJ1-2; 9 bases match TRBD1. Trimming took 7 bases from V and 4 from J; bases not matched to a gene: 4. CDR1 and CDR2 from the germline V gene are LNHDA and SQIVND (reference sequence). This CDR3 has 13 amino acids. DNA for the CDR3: TGTGCCAGTAACAGACAGGGGGTCTATGGCTACACCTTC. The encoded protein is CASNRQGVYGYTF.

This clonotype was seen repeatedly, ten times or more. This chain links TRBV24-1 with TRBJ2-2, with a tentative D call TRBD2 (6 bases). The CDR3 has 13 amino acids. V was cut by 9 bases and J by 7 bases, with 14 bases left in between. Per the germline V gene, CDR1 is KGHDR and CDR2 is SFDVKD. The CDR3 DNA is TGTGCCACCGGGACTGATTGGGGCGGGGAGCTGTTTTTT. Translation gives CATGTDWGGELFF.

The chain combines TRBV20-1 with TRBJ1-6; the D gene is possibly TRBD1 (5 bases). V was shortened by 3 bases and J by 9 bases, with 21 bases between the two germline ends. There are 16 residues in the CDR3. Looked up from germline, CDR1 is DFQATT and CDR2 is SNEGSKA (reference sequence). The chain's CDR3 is CSARQSDTGSSSPLHF. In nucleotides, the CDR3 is TGCAGTGCTAGGCAATCCGATACAGGTTCCTCTTCACCCCTCCACTTT.

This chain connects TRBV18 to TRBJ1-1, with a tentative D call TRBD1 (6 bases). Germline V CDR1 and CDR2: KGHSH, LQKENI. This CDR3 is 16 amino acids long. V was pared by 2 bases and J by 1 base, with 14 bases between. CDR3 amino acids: CASSPMVAQGNTEAFF. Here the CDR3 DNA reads TGTGCCAGCTCACCAATGGTGGCACAGGGGAACACTGAAGCTTTCTTT. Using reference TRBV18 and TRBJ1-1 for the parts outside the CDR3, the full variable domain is NAGVMQNPRHLVRRRGQEARLRCSPMKGHSHVYWYRQLPEEGLKFMVYLQKENIIDESGMPKERFSAEFPKEGPSILRIQQVVRGDSAAYFCASSPMVAQGNTEAFFGQGTRLTVV.

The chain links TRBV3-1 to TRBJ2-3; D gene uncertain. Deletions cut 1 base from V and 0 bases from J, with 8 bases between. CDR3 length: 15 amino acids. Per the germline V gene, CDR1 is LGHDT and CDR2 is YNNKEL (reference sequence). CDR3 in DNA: TGTGCCAGCAGCCAAGCTCCGACAAGCACAGATACGCAGTATTTT. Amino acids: CASSQAPTSTDTQYF.

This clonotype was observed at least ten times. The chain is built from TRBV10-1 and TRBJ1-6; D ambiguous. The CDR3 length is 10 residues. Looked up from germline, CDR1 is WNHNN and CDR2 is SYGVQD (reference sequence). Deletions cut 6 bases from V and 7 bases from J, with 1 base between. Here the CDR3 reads CASRNSPLHF. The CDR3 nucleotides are TGCGCCAGCAGAAATTCACCCCTCCACTTT.

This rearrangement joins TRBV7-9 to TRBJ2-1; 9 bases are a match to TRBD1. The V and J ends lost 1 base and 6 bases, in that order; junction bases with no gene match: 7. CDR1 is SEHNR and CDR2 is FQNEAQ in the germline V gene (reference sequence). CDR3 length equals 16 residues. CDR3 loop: CASSLGPGQGFNEQFF. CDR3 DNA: TGTGCCAGCAGCTTAGGGCCGGGACAGGGATTCAATGAGCAGTTCTTC.

This CDR3 reads CAISDGGGNTGELFF. The CDR3 region has the DNA TGTGCCATCAGCGACGGGGGGGGGAACACCGGGGAGCTGTTTTTT. This rearrangement joins TRBV10-3 to TRBJ2-2; 8 nucleotides match TRBD2. Per the germline V gene, CDR1 is ENHRY and CDR2 is SYGVKD. This CDR3 spans 15 amino acids. V trimming: 6 bases; J trimming: 1 base; junction bases outside the gene matches: 4.

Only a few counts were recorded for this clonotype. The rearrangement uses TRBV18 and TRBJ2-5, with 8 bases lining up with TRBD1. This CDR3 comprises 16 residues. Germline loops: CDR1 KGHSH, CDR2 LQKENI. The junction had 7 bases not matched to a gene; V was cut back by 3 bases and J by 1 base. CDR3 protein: CASSPAKQGGQETQYF. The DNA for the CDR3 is TGTGCCAGCTCACCGGCAAAACAGGGGGGCCAAGAGACCCAGTACTTC.

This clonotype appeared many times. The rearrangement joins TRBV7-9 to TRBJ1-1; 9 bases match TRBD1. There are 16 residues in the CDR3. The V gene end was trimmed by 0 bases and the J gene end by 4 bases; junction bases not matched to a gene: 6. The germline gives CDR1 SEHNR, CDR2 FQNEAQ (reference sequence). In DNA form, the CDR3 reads TGTGCCAGCAGCTTAGCGTTGACAGGGGGTGCCACTGAAGCTTTCTTT. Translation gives CASSLALTGGATEAFF. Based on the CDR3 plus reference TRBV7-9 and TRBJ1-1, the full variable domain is DTGVSQNPRHKITKRGQNVTFRCDPISEHNRLYWYRQTLGQGPEFLTYFQNEAQLEKSRLLSDRFSAERPKGSFSTLEIQRTEQGDSAMYLCASSLALTGGATEAFFGQGTRLTVV.

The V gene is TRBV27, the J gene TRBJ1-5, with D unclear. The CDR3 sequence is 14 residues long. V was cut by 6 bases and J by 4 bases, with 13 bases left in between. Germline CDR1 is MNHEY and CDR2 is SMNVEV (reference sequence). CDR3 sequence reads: CASSLRPRNQPQHF. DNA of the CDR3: TGTGCCAGCAGCCTTAGGCCAAGGAATCAGCCCCAGCATTTT.

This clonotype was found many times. The CDR3 reads CASSRGYEQYF. CDR3 DNA sequence: TGTGCCAGCAGCCGGGGATACGAGCAGTACTTC. J is TRBJ2-7 and V is TRBV11-2; D might be TRBD2 (5 bases). CDR3 length equals 11 residues. V was cut by 5 bases and J by 4 bases, with 6 bases left in between. The germline CDR1 and CDR2 sequences are SGHAT and FQNNGV.

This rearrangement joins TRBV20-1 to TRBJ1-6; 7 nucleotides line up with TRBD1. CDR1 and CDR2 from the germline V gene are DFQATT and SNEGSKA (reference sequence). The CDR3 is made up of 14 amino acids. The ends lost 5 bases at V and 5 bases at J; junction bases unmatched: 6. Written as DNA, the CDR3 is TGCAGTGCTGGGGCGGGACAGAATAATTCACCCCTCCACTTT. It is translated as CSAGAGQNNSPLHF.

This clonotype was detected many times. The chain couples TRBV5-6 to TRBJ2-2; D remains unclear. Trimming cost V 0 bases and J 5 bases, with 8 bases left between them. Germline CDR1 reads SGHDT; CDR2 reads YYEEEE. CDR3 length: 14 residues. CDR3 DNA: TGTGCCAGCAGCTTGGATCGCCAGACCGGGGAGCTGTTTTTT. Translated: CASSLDRQTGELFF.